The T cell receptor (beta chain) described here comes from a study of cytomegalovirus exposure and HLA in healthy donors. Study-wide results and caveats: The tendency of first-cohort TCR clusters to co-occur in the 120 validation repertoires was the finding of a later analysis. Listed as cytomegalovirus-associated were 150 to 200 TCR beta chains. Specific recognition of CMV antigens was confirmed in vitro for a few chains (all CMV-associated).

The CDR3 covers 14 residues. With V trimmed by 7 bases and J by 7 bases, 10 bases remained unmatched. Germline values: CDR1 WSHSY, CDR2 SAAADI. TCRdb's table, derived via immunoSEQ multiplex PCR, lists solely in-frame clones and lacks some. The sample holds 90,000 to 100,000 clones, about 90% seen once. A word on this clone: Its target is unknown.

The TCR was taken from a man between 18 and 29 years old in good health and CMV-seropositive. The sample consisted of PBMCs. The chain combines TRBV10-2 with TRBJ2-4; TRBD1 matches 7 bases. The CDR3 coding sequence is TGCGCCAGCAACGTAGACAGGGTAATGAACATTCAGTACTTC. Amino acid sequence: CASNVDRVMNIQYF.